This T cell receptor (beta chain) derives from a study of Graves' ophthalmopathy and Graves' hyperthyroidism. Regarding this clonotype: The target antigen is unknown.

This CDR3 has 16 residues. In germline, CDR1 is MNHEY, CDR2 SVGAGI. Trimming cost V 0 bases and J 4 bases, with 10 bases left between them. Patients with other autoimmune diseases, uncontrolled infections, pregnancy or lactation were excluded. Amplifying from RNA transcripts, the study obtained TCR beta CDR3 regions. RT-PCR in the first round used HTBI primers; a second-round multiplex PCR followed. A single record per CDR3 protein comes from TCRdb applying MiXCR to the multiplex PCR reads. This table holds under 350,000 distinct CDR3 sequences, roughly a sixth found once. General study results and limits: Discrimination between ophthalmopathy and stable hyperthyroidism by a 13-signature model showed 85% to 90% sensitivity and less than 84% specificity.

The TCR was taken from an adult man with Graves' ophthalmopathy. The V call is TRBV6-5, the J call TRBJ2-6, with D possibly TRBD2 on 5 matching bases. Sequencing was performed on peripheral blood. This CDR3 reads CASSYSSAAGANVLTF. CDR3 coding DNA: TGTGCCAGCAGTTACTCTAGCGCTGCCGGGGCCAACGTCCTGACTTTC.